The subject of this entry is one T cell receptor (beta chain). This entry is derived from a study of blood T cell repertoires in COVID-19. Overall study: Material from acute and convalescent COVID-19 was sourced from the United States, Italy and Spain. T cells, B-cell-depleted T cells, or PBMCs provided the cDNA or gDNA that served as material.

The V and J ends lost 6 bases and 3 bases, in that order; junction bases with no gene match: 10. The CDR3 contains 16 residues. CDR1 is SEHNR and CDR2 is FQNEAQ in the germline V gene (reference sequence). Only in-frame clones appear in the TCRdb table, and some are missing; sequencing was by immunoSEQ multiplex PCR. Of over 200,000 clones listed, 87% were seen once; the top ten hold about 9.4%. V is TRBV7-9 and J is TRBJ2-2; 7 bases align to TRBD1. The sequence derives from a man aged 18 to 29 with acute COVID-19. Material: PBMCs or T cells enriched from blood (not recorded which). CDR3 sequence: CASRHGDSYYTGELFF. In DNA form, the CDR3 reads TGTGCCAGCAGACATGGGGACAGTTACTACACCGGGGAGCTGTTTTTT.